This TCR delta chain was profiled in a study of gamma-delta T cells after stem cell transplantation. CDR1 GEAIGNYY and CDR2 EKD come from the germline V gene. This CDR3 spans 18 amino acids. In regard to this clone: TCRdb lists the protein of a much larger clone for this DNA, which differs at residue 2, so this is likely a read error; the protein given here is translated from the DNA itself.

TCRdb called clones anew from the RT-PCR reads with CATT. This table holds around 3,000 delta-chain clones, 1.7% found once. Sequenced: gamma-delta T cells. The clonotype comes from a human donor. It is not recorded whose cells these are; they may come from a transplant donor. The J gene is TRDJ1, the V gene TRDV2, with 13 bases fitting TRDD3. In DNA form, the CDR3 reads TGTTCCTGTGACACCATACTGGGGGATACGTATTACACCGATAAACTCATCTTT. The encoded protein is CSCDTILGDTYYTDKLIF.